The clone carrying this T cell receptor beta chain was seen repeatedly, ten times or more. The antigen is not known. It was from 2 million PBMCs stored at -80 C that the unsorted libraries were obtained. The data originate from a study of neurological immune-mediated disorders. Via MiXCR, TCRdb re-called the 5' RACE reads, giving one row per CDR3 protein. Of approximately 40,000 distinct CDR3 sequences listed, under 13% are singletons. Losses at the gene ends were 1 base for V and 0 bases for J; bases not matched to a gene: 0. Germline values: CDR1 DFQATT, CDR2 SNEGSKA (reference sequence). The CDR3 totals 15 residues. Study-wide points: Levels of TCR clonal expansion peaked in HTLV-1-associated myelopathy and reached their lowest in multiple sclerosis, under those of healthy controls.

The sequenced sample consisted of PBMCs. The source is a young woman with HTLV-1-associated myelopathy (HAM/TSP). The gene calls are TRBV20-1 and TRBJ2-1, with 10 bases identical to TRBD2. The CDR3 sequence is CSARVAGGSYNEQFF. CDR3 coding DNA: TGCAGTGCTAGAGTAGCGGGGGGCTCCTACAATGAGCAGTTCTTC.